This T cell receptor (beta chain) was found in a study of T cell changes during pregnancy in multiple sclerosis. Per the germline V gene, CDR1 is MNHEY and CDR2 is SMNVEV (reference sequence). Trimming left V 2 bases short and J 0 bases short, with 14 bases between. This CDR3 is 17 amino acids long. Clones were read by immunoSEQ multiplex PCR, and TCRdb kept only the in-frame ones, dropping some. The sample has 60,000 to 75,000 clones, about 93% seen once. The sample here was CD8+ T cells from peripheral blood mononuclear cells, taken in the second trimester of pregnancy. The origin of this receptor is a female donor with multiple sclerosis, enrolled in a pregnancy study. The genes are TRBV27 and TRBJ1-3, with unresolved D. The CDR3, as DNA: TGTGCCAGCAGTTTAACCCTCCAGAAATCCTCTGGAAACACCATATATTTT. Translated, it gives CASSLTLQKSSGNTIYF.